These 17 T cell receptor beta chains originate from one sample sequenced in a study of blood T cell repertoires in COVID-19. The table came from immunoSEQ multiplex PCR; TCRdb's copy has only in-frame clones and leaves some out. The table shows roughly 97,000 clones, with 75% to 95% occurring only once. The sample was peripheral blood. These receptors came from a man between 60 and 75 years old with acute or convalescent COVID-19.

The chain links TRBV5-6 to TRBJ1-2; D possibly corresponds to TRBD1 (6 bases). The CDR3 spans 14 residues. From germline, CDR1 is SGHDT and CDR2 YYEEEE. V was cut by 7 bases and J by 4 bases, with 17 bases left in between. CDR3 sequence: CASSRGGGAYGYTF. Here the CDR3 DNA reads TGTGCCAGCTCCCGGGGCGGGGGCGCCTATGGCTACACCTTC.

The J gene is TRBJ1-3, the V gene TRBV5-1, with D possibly TRBD1 on 5 matching bases. This CDR3 is 16 amino acids long. CDR1 is SGHRS, CDR2 YFSETQ, per germline. The ends were cut back, 4 bases at V and 0 bases at J, with 14 bases in the middle. The DNA of the CDR3 is TGCGCCAGCAGCCCAAATCGACAGAGCTCTGGAAACACCATATATTTT. Translated: CASSPNRQSSGNTIYF.

This rearrangement joins TRBV7-2 to TRBJ2-1; TRBD2 matches 12 bases. CDR3 length: 16 residues. V was pared by 3 bases and J by 8 bases, with 8 bases of the junction left unmatched. CDR1 SGHTA and CDR2 FQGNSA come from the germline V gene. In DNA, the CDR3 is TGTGCCAGCAGCTTCTCTAGCGGGGGGGTAGGGGATGAGCAGTTCTTC. This sequence encodes CASSFSSGGVGDEQFF.

This clone has a single count. V gene TRBV5-1 combines with J gene TRBJ2-5; possible D gene TRBD2, 6 bases. CDR3 size: 15 residues. V was shortened by 0 bases and J by 4 bases, with 13 bases between the two germline ends. In germline, CDR1 is SGHRS, CDR2 YFSETQ. CDR3 loop: CASSLDPGRGETQYF. CDR3 nucleotide sequence: TGCGCCAGCAGCTTGGACCCCGGGAGAGGAGAGACCCAGTACTTC.

The chain has TRBV9 and TRBJ2-5, with TRBD1 identical over 9 bases. The trim removed 0 bases at V and 6 bases at J, leaving 3 bases unmatched. Germline V gene data show CDR1 as SGDLS and CDR2 as YYNGEE. This CDR3 comprises 14 residues. The CDR3 spells CASSVAGTGQTQYF. CDR3 nucleotides: TGTGCCAGCAGCGTAGCCGGGACAGGGCAGACCCAGTACTTC.

The rearrangement joins TRBV5-4 to TRBJ2-7, with 11 nucleotides matching TRBD2. Germline V gene sequence: CDR1 SGHNT, CDR2 YYREEE (reference sequence). There are 15 residues in the CDR3. V trimming: 1 base; J trimming: 6 bases; junction bases outside the gene matches: 6. CDR3: CASSLIAGGPVEQYF. The CDR3 DNA reads TGTGCCAGCAGCTTGATAGCGGGGGGGCCTGTCGAGCAGTACTTC.

The genes are TRBV7-9 and TRBJ1-4; TRBD1 might be the D (5 bases). Germline V gene data show CDR1 as SEHNR and CDR2 as FQNEAQ (reference sequence). The CDR3 is 15 residues long. Between the trimmed V and J ends, which lost 5 bases and 8 bases, there was a span of 18 bases. The CDR3 nucleotides read TGTGCCAGCAGCCCCGGTGGAGGGGTACCAGAAAAACTGTTTTTT. Encoded protein: CASSPGGGVPEKLFF.

The chain couples TRBV3-1 (or the pseudogene TRBV3-2) to TRBJ1-2; 7 bases agree with TRBD1. Germline CDR1 reads LGHDT; CDR2 reads YNNKEL (reference sequence). The CDR3 totals 14 residues. V lost 5 bases, J lost 5 bases, and 8 bases stayed unmatched. CDR3 coding DNA: TGTGCCAGCAGCTATCGACAGGGCGGATATGGCTACACCTTC. Encoded protein: CASSYRQGGYGYTF.

The chain uses TRBV6-5 and TRBJ1-2; TRBD1 matches at 7 bases. There are 15 residues in the CDR3. Germline V gene lookup returns CDR1 MNHEY and CDR2 SVGAGI. J was trimmed by 5 bases and V by 0 bases; bases with no gene match: 6. The CDR3 DNA sequence: TGTGCCAGCAGTTACTCGGGCTCAGGGGGATATGGCTACACCTTC. It translates to CASSYSGSGGYGYTF.

On this clone: This same CDR3 is encoded by further DNA sequences in the sample. The chain uses TRBV7-9 and TRBJ1-1; TRBD1 is a possible D gene (5 bases). CDR3 size: 13 residues. V shed 1 base and J shed 5 bases, with 8 bases lying between them. Germline CDR1 is SEHNR and CDR2 is FQNEAQ (reference sequence). CDR3 loop: CASSLEQGTEAFF. CDR3 bases: TGTGCCAGCAGCTTAGAGCAGGGTACTGAAGCTTTCTTT.

This clone was observed once. V usage is TRBV6-5 and J usage is TRBJ2-1; 8 positions agree with TRBD1. The V and J ends lost 4 bases and 7 bases, in that order; junction bases with no gene match: 9. Germline lookup yields CDR1 MNHEY and CDR2 SVGAGI. CDR3 length: 15 residues. CDR3 DNA: TGTGCCAGCAGTTCCGGCGCAGGGGGCGAAAATGAGCAGTTCTTC. Protein: CASSSGAGGENEQFF.

This rearrangement joins TRBV5-1 to TRBJ1-2, with D maybe TRBD1 (6 bases). Germline V CDR1 and CDR2: SGHRS, YFSETQ. The V end was cut by 4 bases, the J end by 3 bases, with 16 bases between. This CDR3 is 15 amino acids long. The CDR3 protein is CASSQDSQNHYGYTF. DNA for the CDR3: TGCGCCAGCAGCCAGGACAGCCAGAACCACTATGGCTACACCTTC.

This clone appeared a few times. The chain carries TRBV4-2 and TRBJ1-5, with D hard to call. This CDR3 has 15 residues. Per germline, CDR1 LGHNA and CDR2 YNFKEQ. V gave up 0 bases and J gave up 1 base, with 7 bases separating them. In nucleotides, the CDR3 is TGTGCCAGCAGCCAAGACGGAGGGAGCAATCAGCCCCAGCATTTT. Its translation: CASSQDGGSNQPQHF.

This clone was recorded a few times. This chain connects TRBV2 to TRBJ1-2; D is unresolved. The length of the CDR3 is 14 residues. Germline V lookup: CDR1 SNHLY, CDR2 FYNNEI. Trimming took 6 bases from V and 5 from J, leaving 16 bases between them. In DNA, the CDR3 is TGTGCCAGCAGAGCAGATCGGGATCTTTATGGCTACACCTTC. Residues: CASRADRDLYGYTF.

The chain links TRBV11-2 to TRBJ1-2; D is uncertain. The V and J ends lost 6 bases and 5 bases respectively, with 19 bases between them. Germline CDR1 reads SGHAT; CDR2 reads FQNNGV. CDR3 length: 15 amino acids. The CDR3 nucleotides read TGTGCCAGCAGTTCCCCCGGCGGGTGGTCGTATGGCTACACCTTC. It encodes CASSSPGGWSYGYTF.

The gene calls are TRBV5-3 and TRBJ2-1, with 13 bases matching TRBD2. TRBV5-3 is reported as an ORF; its role is uncertain. The V gene end was trimmed by 3 bases and the J gene end by 9 bases; junction bases not matched to a gene: 6. There are 15 residues in the CDR3. In DNA, the CDR3 is TGTGCCAGAAGCTCTACTAGCGGGGGGGCCCTTGAGCAGTTCTTC. Translating it yields CARSSTSGGALEQFF.

The V and J genes are TRBV7-8 and TRBJ1-6; tentative D call: TRBD1 (5 bases). The V gene lost 5 bases and the J gene lost 5 bases, with 16 bases spanning the gap. Per germline, CDR1 SGHVS and CDR2 FQNEAQ. This CDR3 region has 16 residues. CDR3 DNA: TGTGCCAGCAGCCGTGACGGAGGGGCAAATAATTCACCCCTCCACTTT. It specifies CASSRDGGANNSPLHF.